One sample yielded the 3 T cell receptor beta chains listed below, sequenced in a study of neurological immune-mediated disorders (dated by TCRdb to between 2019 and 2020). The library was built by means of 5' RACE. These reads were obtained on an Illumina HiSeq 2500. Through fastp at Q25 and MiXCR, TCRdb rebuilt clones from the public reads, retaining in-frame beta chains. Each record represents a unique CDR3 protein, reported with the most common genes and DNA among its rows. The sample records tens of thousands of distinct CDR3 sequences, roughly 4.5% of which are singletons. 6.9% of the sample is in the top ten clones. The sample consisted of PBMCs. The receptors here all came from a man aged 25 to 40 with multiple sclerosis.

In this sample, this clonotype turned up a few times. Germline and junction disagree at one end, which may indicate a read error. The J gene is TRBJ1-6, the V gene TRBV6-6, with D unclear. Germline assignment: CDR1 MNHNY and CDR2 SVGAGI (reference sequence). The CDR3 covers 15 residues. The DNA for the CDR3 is TGTGCCAGCAGAGTGGAGAAGAGGGTTAATTCACCCCTCAACTTT. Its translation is CASRVEKRVNSPLNF.

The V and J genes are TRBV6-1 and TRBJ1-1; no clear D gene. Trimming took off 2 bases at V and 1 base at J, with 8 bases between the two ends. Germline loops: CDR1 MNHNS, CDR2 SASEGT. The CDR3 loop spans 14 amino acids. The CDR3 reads CASSESVGNTEAFF. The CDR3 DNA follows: TGTGCCAGCAGTGAAAGTGTCGGGAACACTGAAGCTTTCTTT.

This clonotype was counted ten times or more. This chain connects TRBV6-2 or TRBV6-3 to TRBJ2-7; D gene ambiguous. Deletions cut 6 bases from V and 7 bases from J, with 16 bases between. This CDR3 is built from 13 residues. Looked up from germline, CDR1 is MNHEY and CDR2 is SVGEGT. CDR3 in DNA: TGTGCCAGCAGCCAGCACCCAATTCCAGAGCAGTACGTC. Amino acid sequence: CASSQHPIPEQYV.